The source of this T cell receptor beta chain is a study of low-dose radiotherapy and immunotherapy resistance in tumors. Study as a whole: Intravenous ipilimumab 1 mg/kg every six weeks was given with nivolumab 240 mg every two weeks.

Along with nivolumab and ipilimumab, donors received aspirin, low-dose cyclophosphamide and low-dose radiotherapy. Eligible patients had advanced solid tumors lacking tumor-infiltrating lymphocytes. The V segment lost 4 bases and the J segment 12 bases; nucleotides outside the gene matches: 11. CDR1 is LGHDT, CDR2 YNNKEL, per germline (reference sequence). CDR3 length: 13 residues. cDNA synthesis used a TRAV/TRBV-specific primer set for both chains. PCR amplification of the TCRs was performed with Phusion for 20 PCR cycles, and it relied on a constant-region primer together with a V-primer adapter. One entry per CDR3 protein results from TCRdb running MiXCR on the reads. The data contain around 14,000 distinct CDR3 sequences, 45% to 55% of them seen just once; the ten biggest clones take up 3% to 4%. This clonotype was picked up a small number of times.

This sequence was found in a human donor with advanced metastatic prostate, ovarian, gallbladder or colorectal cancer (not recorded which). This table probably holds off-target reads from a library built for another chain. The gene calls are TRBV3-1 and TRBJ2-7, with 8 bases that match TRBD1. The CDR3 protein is CASSPPDRGGPYF. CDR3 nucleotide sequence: TGTGCCAGCAGCCCGCCCGACAGGGGTGGGCCGTACTTC.